Below, 29 T cell receptor beta chains from the same sample are listed, as sequenced in a study of graft-versus-host responses after intestinal transplantation. Sequencing used immunoSEQ multiplex PCR; TCRdb keeps in-frame clones, though not all of them. The profile covers about 35,000 clones, with about 93% appearing a single time and roughly a fifth taken by the ten largest. No antigen is known for these receptors. Sequences were derived from unstimulated CD8+ T cells sorted from spleen or lymph node cells, sampled before transplant. These receptors were collected from a human donor who was the organ donor for an intestinal transplant.

The chain employs TRBV5-8 and TRBJ2-2, with TRBD1 identical over 8 bases. The CDR3 is 15 amino acids. The V gene's germline CDR1 is SGHTS and CDR2 YDEGEE. V trimming: 4 bases; J trimming: 2 bases; junction bases outside the gene matches: 4. The CDR3 DNA reads TGTGCCAGCAGCCCGGACAGGGTCAACACCGGGGAGCTGTTTTTT. Protein product: CASSPDRVNTGELFF. Together with reference TRBV5-8 and TRBJ2-2, the CDR3 gives the full variable domain: EAGVTQSPTHLIKTRGQQATLRCSPISGHTSVYWYQQALGLGLQFLLWYDEGEERNRGNFPPRFSGRQFPNYSSELNVNALELEDSALYLCASSPDRVNTGELFFGEGSRLTVL.

The gene calls are TRBV19 and TRBJ2-3; 9 bases are a match to TRBD1. CDR1 and CDR2 (germline): LNHDA, SQIVND (reference sequence). With 5 bases clipped from V and 3 bases from J, the junction kept 12 bases outside the gene matches. CDR3 length: 17 amino acids. The CDR3 region has the DNA TGTGCCAGTAGTCCACCAAATTGGGACAGGGCGACAGATACGCAGTATTTT. It yields the protein CASSPPNWDRATDTQYF.

The genes are TRBV28 and TRBJ1-2; TRBD1 agrees at 12 bases. The J segment lost 4 bases and the V segment lost 5 bases, leaving 11 bases of the junction unmatched. Germline loops: CDR1 MDHEN, CDR2 SYDVKM. CDR3 length: 17 residues. The chain's CDR3 is CASSRGDRGPLPYGYTF. DNA for the CDR3: TGTGCCAGCAGTCGAGGGGACAGGGGGCCTCTCCCCTATGGCTACACCTTC.

This rearrangement joins TRBV18 to TRBJ1-3; D is unresolved. Trimming took off 6 bases at V and 1 base at J, with 16 bases between the two ends. CDR3 length: 16 residues. Germline assignment: CDR1 KGHSH and CDR2 LQKENI. CDR3: CASSANRPFSGNTIYF. CDR3 DNA sequence: TGTGCCAGCTCGGCCAATAGGCCTTTTTCTGGAAACACCATATATTTT.

The CDR3 coding sequence is TGTGCCAGCAGTTATGTGACAGGGGGTGAAAAACTGTTTTTT. Translating gives CASSYVTGGEKLFF. This chain joins TRBV6-5 and TRBJ1-4, with TRBD1 matching 9 bases. V shed 3 bases, J shed 7 bases, and the junction held 3 bases outside the gene matches. This CDR3 comprises 14 residues. Germline CDR1 is MNHEY and CDR2 is SVGAGI.

The rearrangement links TRBV6-6 to TRBJ2-3; possibly TRBD2 for D (6 bases). This CDR3 region has 11 residues. Trimming left V 8 bases short and J 5 bases short, with 8 bases between. Germline CDR1 and CDR2: MNHNY and SVGAGI (reference sequence). CDR3 amino acids: CASGTLDTQYF. CDR3 nucleotide sequence: TGTGCCAGCGGGACTTTAGATACGCAGTATTTT.

This clone occurred once. A read error may account for a junction end that differs from germline. This chain links TRBV28 with TRBJ2-1, with D perhaps matching TRBD2 (5 bases). CDR1 MDHEN and CDR2 SYDVKM come from the germline V gene. There are 15 residues in the CDR3. The CDR3 is CASNLGLAIYNEQFF. CDR3 nucleotides: TGTGCCAGCAATTTAGGGCTAGCAATCTACAATGAGCAGTTCTTC.

The chain recombines TRBV7-2 with TRBJ2-5, with D possibly TRBD2 on 5 matching bases. V lost 5 bases, J lost 0 bases, and 13 bases lay in between. From germline, CDR1 is SGHTA and CDR2 FQGNSA. CDR3 length: 15 amino acids. In DNA form, the CDR3 reads TGTGCCAGCAGCCCGGAACTAGACTACCAAGAGACCCAGTACTTC. Translating gives CASSPELDYQETQYF.

V and J are TRBV15 and TRBJ2-7; D not resolved. Germline CDR1 LNHNV, CDR2 YYDKDF (reference sequence). This CDR3 is built from 16 residues. V lost 0 bases and J lost 6, with 18 bases in between. The CDR3 region has the DNA TGTGCCACCAGCAGAGATATGGCTCCCGACCCCATCGAGCAGTACTTC. Translating it yields CATSRDMAPDPIEQYF.

The rearrangement uses TRBV7-8 and TRBJ2-6; 8 positions match TRBD2. The CDR3 runs 18 residues. Germline CDR1 reads SGHVS; CDR2 reads FQNEAQ. With V trimmed by 5 bases and J by 0 bases, 9 bases remained unmatched. In DNA form, the CDR3 reads TGTGCCAGCAGCGAACGTAGCGGGATCTACTCTGGGGCCAACGTCCTGACTTTC. This encodes CASSERSGIYSGANVLTF.

As regards this clone: One junction end disagrees with the germline gene, perhaps due to a read error. V is TRBV7-9 and J is TRBJ2-7, with unresolved D. The CDR3 consists of 13 residues. Germline V gene sequence: CDR1 SEHNR, CDR2 FQNEAQ (reference sequence). CDR3 coding DNA: TGCGCCAGCAGCCAAGATCTGGCCTACGAGCAGTACTTC. It codes for CASSQDLAYEQYF.

V gene TRBV9 combines with J gene TRBJ1-1; possibly TRBD1 for D (6 bases). Trimming stripped 4 bases from V and 5 bases from J, with 15 bases between. CDR1 is SGDLS and CDR2 is YYNGEE in the germline V gene. The CDR3 consists of 14 residues. The CDR3 reads CASSPESTGTEAFF. CDR3 coding DNA: TGTGCCAGCAGCCCTGAGTCGACAGGTACTGAAGCTTTCTTT.

The chain has TRBV19 and TRBJ1-1; D uncertain. Germline V gene data show CDR1 as LNHDA and CDR2 as SQIVND (reference sequence). Trimming removed 6 bases at V and 5 bases at J, with 16 bases between. This CDR3 contains 14 residues. The CDR3 here is CASSPVPTETEAFF. The CDR3 bases are TGTGCCAGTAGCCCTGTCCCCACAGAAACTGAAGCTTTCTTT.

The V call is TRBV28, the J call TRBJ2-1; D call uncertain. Germline V lookup: CDR1 MDHEN, CDR2 SYDVKM. Trimming removed 5 bases at V and 5 bases at J, with 1 base between. The CDR3 loop spans 10 amino acids. The CDR3 is CASSDNEQFF. The CDR3 coding sequence is TGTGCCAGCAGTGACAATGAGCAGTTCTTC.

The chain recombines TRBV6-5 with TRBJ2-1, with 9 bases fitting TRBD2. The CDR3 has 13 amino acids. Germline CDR1 MNHEY, CDR2 SVGAGI. Germline trimming cut 8 bases from V and 7 bases from J; bases unmatched to any gene: 6. This CDR3 is CASGASGKNEQFF. In DNA, the CDR3 is TGTGCCAGCGGGGCTAGCGGGAAGAATGAGCAGTTCTTC.

CDR3 protein: CASSPGVQGAGYGYTF. The CDR3 DNA follows: TGTGCCAGCAGCCCCGGGGTTCAGGGGGCTGGGTATGGCTACACCTTC. The chain couples TRBV7-2 to TRBJ1-2, with TRBD1 identical over 8 bases. J lost 5 bases, V lost 5 bases, and 13 bases had no gene match. The germline gives CDR1 SGHTA, CDR2 FQGNSA. The CDR3 is 16 residues long.

This chain links TRBV4-1 with TRBJ2-7; 9 bases agree with TRBD1. CDR3 length: 15 residues. Germline loops: CDR1 MGHRA, CDR2 YSYEKL. Losses at the gene ends were 3 bases for V and 4 bases for J; bases not matched to a gene: 7. In nucleotides, the CDR3 is TGCGCCAGCAGCCAGGCCGGGACAGGGCCTTACGAGCAGTACTTC. Residues: CASSQAGTGPYEQYF.

This clone showed up just once. The chain carries TRBV30 and TRBJ2-1; perhaps TRBD2 as D (6 bases). Between the trimmed V and J ends, which lost 2 bases and 1 base, there was a span of 12 bases. The length of the CDR3 is 15 residues. CDR1 and CDR2 (germline): GTSNPN, SVGIG (reference sequence). DNA for the CDR3: TGTGCCTGGAGTAACCCGGGACTTTCCTACAATGAGCAGTTCTTC. This translates into CAWSNPGLSYNEQFF. The entire variable domain, with the rest obtained from reference TRBV30 and TRBJ2-1, is as follows: SQTIHQWPATLVQPVGSPLSLECTVEGTSNPNLYWYRQAAGRGLQLLFYSVGIGQISSEVPQNLSASRPQDRQFILSSKKLLLSDSGFYLCAWSNPGLSYNEQFFGPGTRLTVL.

This sequence joins TRBV27 and TRBJ2-7, with no clear D. Trimming cost V 0 bases and J 2 bases, with 8 bases left between them. The CDR3 length is 14 residues. CDR1 is MNHEY and CDR2 is SMNVEV in the germline V gene (reference sequence). The CDR3 region has the DNA TGTGCCAGCAGTTTATCGCTGGATACCTACGAGCAGTACTTC. It yields the protein CASSLSLDTYEQYF.

The chain joins TRBV15 to TRBJ1-1; unclear D gene. The CDR3 has 15 amino acids. Germline CDR1 and CDR2: LNHNV and YYDKDF (reference sequence). V lost 4 bases and J lost 3, with 15 bases in between. In nucleotides, the CDR3 is TGTGCCACCAGCATAGGGATAGGGTTAGACACTGAAGCTTTCTTT. This encodes CATSIGIGLDTEAFF.

This chain uses TRBV4-2 with TRBJ2-1, with D possibly called TRBD1 or TRBD2 (5 bases each). The CDR3 runs to 14 residues. Germline loops: CDR1 LGHNA, CDR2 YNFKEQ. Trimming took 4 bases from V and 6 from J, leaving 13 bases between them. CDR3 loop: CASSPIGAANEQFF. The CDR3 bases are TGTGCCAGCAGCCCTATCGGGGCTGCCAATGAGCAGTTCTTC.

Notes on this clone: The junction departs from the called germline gene at one end, perhaps through a read error. V and J are TRBV28 and TRBJ1-5, with D unresolved. Germline CDR1 MDHEN, CDR2 SYDVKM. The CDR3 totals 14 residues. The CDR3 region has the DNA TGTGCCAGCCGTTTCCGGGATCGCAATCAGCCCCAGCATTTT. It yields the protein CASRFRDRNQPQHF.

The genes are TRBV19 and TRBJ2-7; no clear D. The germline V gene encodes CDR1 LNHDA and CDR2 SQIVND (reference sequence). This CDR3 comprises 13 residues. V lost 2 bases to trimming and J lost 3 bases, with 8 bases between them. CDR3 region: CASSIRAHYEQYF. CDR3 in DNA: TGTGCCAGTAGTATAAGGGCCCACTACGAGCAGTACTTC.

This chain joins TRBV6-1 and TRBJ2-3, with 11 bases fitting TRBD2. This CDR3 spans 18 amino acids. The germline gives CDR1 MNHNS, CDR2 SASEGT. Trimming at V came to 0 bases and at J to 8 bases, leaving 13 bases not matched to a gene. The CDR3 DNA reads as TGTGCCAGCAGTGAAGCTTCCGGGACTAGCGGTCCTGGGGGTACGCAGTATTTT. Translating it yields CASSEASGTSGPGGTQYF.

This sequence joins TRBV9 and TRBJ2-1; 10 bases are shared with TRBD1. This CDR3 is 16 amino acids long. From germline, CDR1 is SGDLS and CDR2 YYNGEE. V was pared by 4 bases and J by 5 bases, with 9 bases of the junction left unmatched. CDR3 residues: CASSISGTGVDNEQFF. The CDR3 DNA reads TGTGCCAGCAGCATCTCCGGGACAGGGGTGGACAATGAGCAGTTCTTC.

This chain joins TRBV11-2 and TRBJ2-7; tentative D call: TRBD1 (6 bases). This CDR3 has 13 amino acids. Trimming shortened V by 3 bases and J by 6 bases, and 12 bases separated the two germline ends. Germline CDR1 reads SGHAT; CDR2 reads FQNNGV. In nucleotides, the CDR3 is TGTGCCAGCAGCTTTAGTACAGGGAGCGAGCAGTACTTC. Amino acids: CASSFSTGSEQYF.

This clone was seen only a few times. The rearrangement links TRBV4-1 to TRBJ1-5, with TRBD1 identical over 7 bases. The germline gives CDR1 MGHRA, CDR2 YSYEKL. This CDR3 comprises 15 residues. V lost 0 bases to trimming and J lost 6 bases; unmatched junction nucleotides: 5. The CDR3 DNA sequence: TGCGCCAGCAGCCAAGATGACAGGGACACTCAGCCCCAGCATTTT. It translates to CASSQDDRDTQPQHF.

J is TRBJ1-5 and V is TRBV5-4, with a possible D match to TRBD1 (5 bases). The CDR3 contains 16 residues. Germline V gene data show CDR1 as SGHNT and CDR2 as YYREEE (reference sequence). Between the trimmed V and J ends, which lost 4 bases and 7 bases, there was a span of 21 bases. This chain's CDR3 is CASSPLGLLYKQPQHF. CDR3 DNA sequence: TGTGCCAGCAGCCCGTTGGGGCTATTGTACAAGCAGCCCCAGCATTTT.

The chain employs TRBV4-1 and TRBJ2-5; D might be TRBD2 (5 bases). Looked up from germline, CDR1 is MGHRA and CDR2 is YSYEKL. The CDR3 extends over 17 amino acids. V was shortened by 0 bases and J by 5 bases, with 19 bases between the two germline ends. This CDR3 is CASSQDPPEGRWETQYF. The CDR3 region has the DNA TGCGCCAGCAGCCAAGATCCGCCCGAGGGCCGATGGGAGACCCAGTACTTC.